One sample yielded the 18 T cell receptor beta chains listed below, sequenced in a study of blood T cell repertoires in COVID-19. Produced via immunoSEQ multiplex PCR; TCRdb's table is partial and in-frame only. The sample gives 330,000 or so clones, more than 70% of which show up once; 1.5% to 2% is in the top ten. Sequences were obtained from PBMCs or T cells enriched from blood (not recorded which). These receptors were taken from a man aged 35-49 years in a cohort exposed to, infected with or recovered from COVID-19 (not recorded which).

This clone showed up just a few times. V and J are TRBV24-1 and TRBJ2-2; D gene uncertain. Germline V gene sequence: CDR1 KGHDR, CDR2 SFDVKD. The CDR3 is 14 amino acids. Trimming took off 9 bases at V and 1 base at J, with 11 bases between the two ends. The CDR3 here is CATEGRLNTGELFF. In nucleotides, the CDR3 is TGTGCCACCGAAGGCAGGTTGAACACCGGGGAGCTGTTTTTT.

The chain has TRBV18 and TRBJ1-4; 8 positions match TRBD1. V lost 6 bases, J lost 4 bases, and 7 bases stayed unmatched. This CDR3 contains 15 residues. Germline V lookup: CDR1 KGHSH, CDR2 LQKENI. CDR3 region: CASSQRTGFNEKLFF. The CDR3 nucleotides read TGTGCCAGCTCGCAGCGGACAGGGTTTAATGAAAAACTGTTTTTT.

This clone was counted only a few times. The V and J genes are TRBV27 and TRBJ2-7, with 10 positions matching TRBD1. This CDR3 comprises 13 residues. CDR1 MNHEY and CDR2 SMNVEV come from the germline V gene (reference sequence). J gave up 2 bases and V 6 bases, and 1 base lay outside the gene matches. CDR3 in DNA: TGTGCCAGCAGGGGACAGGGGACCTACGAGCAGTACTTC. It translates to CASRGQGTYEQYF.

The chain joins TRBV4-1 to TRBJ2-2, with D possibly matching TRBD2 (6 bases). The germline CDR1 and CDR2 sequences are MGHRA and YSYEKL. The CDR3 has 18 residues. The V end lost 3 bases, the J end lost 3 bases, and 20 bases lay between the germline ends. The CDR3 sequence is CASSHINRREIDTGELFF. For the CDR3, the DNA is TGCGCCAGCAGCCACATTAACAGGAGGGAGATAGACACCGGGGAGCTGTTTTTT.

The chain links TRBV7-9 to TRBJ2-1, with TRBD2 identical over 12 bases. Trimming took 1 base from V and 6 from J; bases not matched to a gene: 4. From germline, CDR1 is SEHNR and CDR2 FQNEAQ (reference sequence). This CDR3 has 16 residues. CDR3 DNA sequence: TGTGCCAGCAGCTTAGGGACTAGCGGGACCGCCAATGAGCAGTTCTTC. Translated, it gives CASSLGTSGTANEQFF.

In this sample, this clone turned up a few times. The rearrangement joins TRBV6-4 to TRBJ2-2, with a tentative D call TRBD2 (5 bases). Germline V lookup: CDR1 MRHNA, CDR2 SNTAGT. Deletions cut 6 bases from V and 3 bases from J, with 11 bases between. The CDR3 covers 14 residues. DNA for the CDR3: TGTGCCAGCAGCAAGCGGAAGGACACCGGGGAGCTGTTTTTT. As protein: CASSKRKDTGELFF.

This chain links TRBV3-1 (or the pseudogene TRBV3-2) with TRBJ2-1; possible D gene TRBD1, 6 bases. The CDR3 extends over 14 amino acids. Trimming shortened V by 4 bases and J by 5 bases, and 12 bases separated the two germline ends. Per the germline V gene, CDR1 is LGHDT and CDR2 is YNNKEL (reference sequence). CDR3 DNA: TGTGCCAGCAGCCTAGGGACACCCCACAATGAGCAGTTCTTC. The encoded protein is CASSLGTPHNEQFF.

This clone turned up a few times. The chain recombines TRBV11-2 with TRBJ2-5; D unclear. The V gene lost 6 bases and the J gene lost 7 bases, with 18 bases spanning the gap. The CDR3 length is 14 residues. CDR1 is SGHAT and CDR2 is FQNNGV in the germline V gene. The CDR3 DNA reads TGTGCCAGCAGTCTAACGGTGTCTTATGGGACCCAGTACTTC. It yields the protein CASSLTVSYGTQYF.

This clone was seen a single time. The rearrangement links TRBV12-2 to TRBJ2-1; the table calls TRBD1, which could not be checked here. TRBV12-2 is deemed a pseudogene. The CDR3 has 15 residues. The CDR3 protein is CASRLGTGRYNEQFF. The DNA of the CDR3 is TGTGCAAGTCGCTTAGGGACAGGCCGATACAATGAGCAGTTCTTC.

This chain uses TRBV4-2 with TRBJ2-1, with D possibly matching TRBD2 (6 bases). The CDR3 length is 16 residues. V was trimmed by 4 bases and J by 5 bases, leaving 18 bases between them. Germline V gives CDR1 LGHNA, CDR2 YNFKEQ. This CDR3 reads CASSPVGSRGDNEQFF. CDR3 bases: TGTGCCAGCAGCCCAGTCGGGAGTCGAGGGGACAATGAGCAGTTCTTC.

This rearrangement joins TRBV27 to TRBJ1-3, with 8 bases lining up with TRBD1. The germline V gene encodes CDR1 MNHEY and CDR2 SMNVEV (reference sequence). CDR3 length: 15 amino acids. The ends lost 2 bases at V and 4 bases at J; junction bases unmatched: 4. This chain's CDR3 is CASSLQGALGNTIYF. CDR3 nucleotides: TGTGCCAGCAGTTTACAGGGGGCCCTCGGAAACACCATATATTTT.

This clone was found once. This chain uses TRBV30 with TRBJ1-3; D gene uncertain. Trimming took 0 bases from V and 7 from J, leaving 7 bases between them. Germline values: CDR1 GTSNPN, CDR2 SVGIG (reference sequence). The CDR3 consists of 12 residues. This CDR3 reads CAWSVVANTIYF. DNA of the CDR3: TGTGCCTGGAGTGTAGTAGCTAACACCATATATTTT.

V usage is TRBV6-1 and J usage is TRBJ2-1; 7 nucleotides match TRBD2. CDR3 size: 15 residues. The junction had 6 bases not matched to a gene; V was cut back by 3 bases and J by 4 bases. Germline V gene data show CDR1 as MNHNS and CDR2 as SASEGT. CDR3 sequence (DNA): TGTGCCAGCAGTGAGCAGGCGGGAGTTTACAATGAGCAGTTCTTC. It yields the protein CASSEQAGVYNEQFF.

J is TRBJ2-4 and V is TRBV19; D remains ambiguous. This CDR3 is 15 amino acids long. Trimming stripped 4 bases from V and 0 bases from J, with 10 bases between. From germline, CDR1 is LNHDA and CDR2 SQIVND (reference sequence). The CDR3 DNA reads TGTGCCAGTAGTACTCGAGAGATAGCCAAAAACATTCAGTACTTC. It translates to CASSTREIAKNIQYF.

J is TRBJ1-5 and V is TRBV19; 9 bases agree with TRBD1. The germline gives CDR1 LNHDA, CDR2 SQIVND (reference sequence). The CDR3 totals 15 residues. Trimming at V came to 8 bases and at J to 1 base, leaving 6 bases not matched to a gene. The CDR3 reads CASQTGGWSNQPQHF. Here the CDR3 DNA reads TGTGCCAGTCAAACAGGGGGCTGGAGCAATCAGCCCCAGCATTTT.

The rearrangement links TRBV5-4 to TRBJ1-2; TRBD1 agrees at 8 bases. Germline-derived CDR1 and CDR2 are SGHNT and YYREEE (reference sequence). The CDR3 totals 14 residues. V shed 4 bases, J shed 8 bases, and the junction held 10 bases outside the gene matches. The CDR3 DNA is TGTGCCAGCAGCCCGGGACAGGCGATGAGCGGCTACACCTTC. Protein product: CASSPGQAMSGYTF.

The rearrangement links TRBV11-2 to TRBJ1-1, with D maybe TRBD1 (5 bases). The CDR3 is 15 amino acids. CDR1 is SGHAT and CDR2 is FQNNGV in the germline V gene. V was trimmed by 1 base and J by 2 bases, leaving 11 bases between them. The CDR3 region is CASSLGGNPNTEAFF. In nucleotides, the CDR3 is TGTGCCAGCAGCTTAGGGGGCAACCCCAACACTGAAGCTTTCTTT.

This rearrangement joins TRBV3-1 (or the pseudogene TRBV3-2) to TRBJ2-7; 7 positions agree with TRBD2. Germline CDR1 is LGHDT and CDR2 is YNNKEL (reference sequence). This CDR3 has 15 residues. The trim removed 3 bases at V and 6 bases at J, leaving 11 bases unmatched. CDR3 residues: CASSHAGGTGSEQYF. CDR3 coding DNA: TGTGCCAGCAGCCATGCCGGGGGGACGGGTTCCGAGCAGTACTTC.